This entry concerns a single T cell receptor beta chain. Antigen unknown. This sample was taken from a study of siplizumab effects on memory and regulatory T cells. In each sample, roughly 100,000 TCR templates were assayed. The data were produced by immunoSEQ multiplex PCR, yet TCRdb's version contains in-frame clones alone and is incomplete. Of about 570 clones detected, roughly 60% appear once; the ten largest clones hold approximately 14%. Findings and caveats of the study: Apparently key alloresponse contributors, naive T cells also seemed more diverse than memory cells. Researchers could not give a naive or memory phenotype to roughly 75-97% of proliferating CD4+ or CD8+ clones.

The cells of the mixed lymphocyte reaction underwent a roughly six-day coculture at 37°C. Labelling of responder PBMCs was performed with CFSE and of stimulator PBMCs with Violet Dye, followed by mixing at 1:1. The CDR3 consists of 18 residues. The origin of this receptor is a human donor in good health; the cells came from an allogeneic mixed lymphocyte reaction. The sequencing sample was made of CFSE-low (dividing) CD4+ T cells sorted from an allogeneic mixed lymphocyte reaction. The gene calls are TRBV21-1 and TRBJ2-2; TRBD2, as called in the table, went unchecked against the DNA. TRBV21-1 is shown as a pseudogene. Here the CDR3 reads CASSTKPGTTTNTGELFF. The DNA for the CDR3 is TGTGCCAGCAGCACCAAACCCGGGACTACCACGAACACCGGGGAGCTGTTTTTT.